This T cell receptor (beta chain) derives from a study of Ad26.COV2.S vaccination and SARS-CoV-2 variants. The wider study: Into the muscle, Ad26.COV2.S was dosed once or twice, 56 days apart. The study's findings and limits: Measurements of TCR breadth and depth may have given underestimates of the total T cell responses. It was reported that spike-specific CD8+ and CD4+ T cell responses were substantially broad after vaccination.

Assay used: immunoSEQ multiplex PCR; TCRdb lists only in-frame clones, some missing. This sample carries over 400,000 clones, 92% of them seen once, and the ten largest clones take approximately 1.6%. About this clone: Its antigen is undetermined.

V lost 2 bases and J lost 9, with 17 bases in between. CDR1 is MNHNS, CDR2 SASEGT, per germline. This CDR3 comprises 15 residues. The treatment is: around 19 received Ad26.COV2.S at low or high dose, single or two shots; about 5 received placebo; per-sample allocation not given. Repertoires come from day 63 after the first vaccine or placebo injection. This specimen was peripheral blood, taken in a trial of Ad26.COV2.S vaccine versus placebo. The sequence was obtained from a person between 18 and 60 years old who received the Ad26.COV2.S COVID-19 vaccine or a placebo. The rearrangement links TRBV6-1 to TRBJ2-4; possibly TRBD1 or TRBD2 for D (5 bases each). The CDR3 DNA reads TGTGCCAGCAGTGAACGGGGCCAAGAGGGCGGCATTCAGTACTTC. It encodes CASSERGQEGGIQYF.